This T cell receptor beta chain was sequenced for a study of control samples from healthy donors and cancer patients. Measured with immunoSEQ multiplex PCR; TCRdb has only the in-frame clones, and not every one. The repertoire holds about 38,000 clones, with around 83% as singletons. V was cut by 7 bases and J by 7 bases, with 14 bases left in between. The CDR3 is 13 amino acids. The TCR was taken from an older woman with lung cancer. The chain links TRBV12-3 or TRBV12-4 to TRBJ1-5, with a weak D call TRBD1 (6 bases). The sequenced sample consisted of PBMCs. CDR3 amino acids: CASNSGTLQPQHF. The DNA of the CDR3 is TGTGCCAGCAATTCCGGGACACTCCAGCCCCAGCATTTT.